This T cell receptor beta chain was identified during a study of blood T cell repertoires in COVID-19. At the level of the study: Collection of acute and convalescent COVID-19 samples took place in the United States, Italy and Spain. Sources were T cells, B-cell-depleted T cells, or PBMCs; the material itself was cDNA or gDNA.

Unmatched junction bases numbered 1, after V lost 5 bases and J lost 9 bases. CDR1 and CDR2 from the germline V gene are MNHEY and SMNVEV (reference sequence). The CDR3 covers 11 residues. As handled by the study authors: From reference gene primer amplification, estimates of nucleated cell counts were derived. The data were produced by immunoSEQ multiplex PCR, yet TCRdb's version contains in-frame clones alone and is incomplete. V and J calls and clone size are copied from that table; D and trimming were computed from the DNA. The data show approximately 240,000 clones, around 86% seen once. What was sequenced was peripheral blood. This chain joins TRBV27 and TRBJ2-4; 7 positions agree with TRBD1. This receptor was obtained from a woman in her twenties or thirties who had recovered from COVID-19. The CDR3: CASSRQGIQYF. The CDR3 region has the DNA TGTGCCAGCAGTAGACAGGGCATTCAGTACTTC.